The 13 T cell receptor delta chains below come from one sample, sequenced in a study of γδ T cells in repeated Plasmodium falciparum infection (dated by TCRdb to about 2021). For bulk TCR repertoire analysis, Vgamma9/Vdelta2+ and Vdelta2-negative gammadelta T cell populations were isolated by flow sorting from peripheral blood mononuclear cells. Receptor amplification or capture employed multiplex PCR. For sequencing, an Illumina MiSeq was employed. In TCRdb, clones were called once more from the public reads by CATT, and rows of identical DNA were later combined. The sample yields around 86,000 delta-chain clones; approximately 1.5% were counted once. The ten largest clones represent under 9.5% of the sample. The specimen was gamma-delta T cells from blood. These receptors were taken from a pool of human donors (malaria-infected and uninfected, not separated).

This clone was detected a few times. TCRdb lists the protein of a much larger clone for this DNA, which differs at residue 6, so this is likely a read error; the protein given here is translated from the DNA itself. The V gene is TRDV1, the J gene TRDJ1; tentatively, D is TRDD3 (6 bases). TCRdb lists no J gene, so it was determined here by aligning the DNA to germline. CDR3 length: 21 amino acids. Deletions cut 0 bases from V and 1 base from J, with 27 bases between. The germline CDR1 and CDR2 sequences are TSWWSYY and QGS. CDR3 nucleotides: TGTGCTCTTGGGGAACTCCATCCTGTCCCGGGGGACCTGTCCGTCACCGATAAACTCATCTTT. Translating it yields CALGELHPVPGDLSVTDKLIF.

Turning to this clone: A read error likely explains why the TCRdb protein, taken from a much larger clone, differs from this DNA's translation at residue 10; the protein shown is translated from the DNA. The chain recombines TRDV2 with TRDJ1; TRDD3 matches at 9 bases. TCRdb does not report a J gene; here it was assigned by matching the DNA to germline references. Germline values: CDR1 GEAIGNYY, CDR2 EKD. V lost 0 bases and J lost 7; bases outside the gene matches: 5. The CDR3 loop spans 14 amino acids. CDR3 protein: CACDTGTGGPKLIF. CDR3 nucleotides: TGTGCCTGTGACACCGGTACTGGGGGACCTAAACTCATCTTT.

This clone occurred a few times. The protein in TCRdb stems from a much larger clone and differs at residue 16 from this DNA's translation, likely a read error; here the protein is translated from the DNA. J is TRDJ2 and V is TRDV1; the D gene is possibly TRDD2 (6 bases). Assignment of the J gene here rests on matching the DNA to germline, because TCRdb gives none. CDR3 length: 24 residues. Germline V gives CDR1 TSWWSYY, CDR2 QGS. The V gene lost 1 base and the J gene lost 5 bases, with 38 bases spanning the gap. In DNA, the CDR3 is TGTGCTCTTGGGGAACGGGAGGCCTTTAGTTACTCCTACGTTACACGGCACGGTACAGCACAACTCTTCTTT. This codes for CALGEREAFSYSYVTRHGTAQLFF.

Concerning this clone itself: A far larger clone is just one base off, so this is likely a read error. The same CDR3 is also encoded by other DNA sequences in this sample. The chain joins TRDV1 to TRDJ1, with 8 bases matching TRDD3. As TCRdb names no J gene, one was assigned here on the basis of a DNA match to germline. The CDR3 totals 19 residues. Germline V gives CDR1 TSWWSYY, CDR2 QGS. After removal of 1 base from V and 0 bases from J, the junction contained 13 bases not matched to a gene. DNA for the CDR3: TGTGCTCTTGGGGAACCCGCCACCCTGGGGGACCCGAACACCGATAAACTCATCTTT. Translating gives CALGEPATLGDPNTDKLIF.

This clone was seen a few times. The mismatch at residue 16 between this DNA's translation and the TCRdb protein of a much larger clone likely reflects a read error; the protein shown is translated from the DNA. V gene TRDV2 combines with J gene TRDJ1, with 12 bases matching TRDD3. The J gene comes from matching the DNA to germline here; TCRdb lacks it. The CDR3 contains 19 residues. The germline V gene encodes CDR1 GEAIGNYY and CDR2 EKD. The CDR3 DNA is TGTGCCTGTGATCCCCTTACTGGGGGATACTCAGAGTACACCGATGAACTCATCTTT. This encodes CACDPLTGGYSEYTDELIF.

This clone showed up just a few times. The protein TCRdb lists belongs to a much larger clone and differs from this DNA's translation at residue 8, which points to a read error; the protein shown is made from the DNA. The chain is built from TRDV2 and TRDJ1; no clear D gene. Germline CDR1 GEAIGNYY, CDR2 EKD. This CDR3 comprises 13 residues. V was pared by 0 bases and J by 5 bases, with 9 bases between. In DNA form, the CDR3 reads TGTGCCTGTGACACCGGTCTCCTTGATAAACTCATCTTT. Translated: CACDTGLLDKLIF.

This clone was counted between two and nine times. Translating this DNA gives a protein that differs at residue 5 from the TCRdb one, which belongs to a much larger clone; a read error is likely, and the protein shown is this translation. CDR3 nucleotides: TGTGCCTGTGACATCGGAAGCCCATTCCTACGTCCTTTCTCAGACACCGATAAACTCATCTTT. As protein: CACDIGSPFLRPFSDTDKLIF. The rearrangement joins TRDV2 to TRDJ1; 7 bases match TRDD2. CDR1 GEAIGNYY and CDR2 EKD come from the germline V gene. The CDR3 contains 21 residues. The V gene end was trimmed by 2 bases and the J gene end by 0 bases; junction bases not matched to a gene: 23.

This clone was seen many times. Written as DNA, the CDR3 is TGTGCTCTTAAGGTTGATTATTCCTACGGCTCTGGGATACGGGCCGATAAACTCATCTTT. Protein product: CALKVDYSYGSGIRADKLIF. The chain carries TRDV1 and TRDJ1; D possibly corresponds to TRDD3 (8 bases). Looked up from germline, CDR1 is TSWWSYY and CDR2 is QGS. The CDR3 length is 20 residues. V was trimmed by 8 bases and J by 3 bases, leaving 34 bases between them.

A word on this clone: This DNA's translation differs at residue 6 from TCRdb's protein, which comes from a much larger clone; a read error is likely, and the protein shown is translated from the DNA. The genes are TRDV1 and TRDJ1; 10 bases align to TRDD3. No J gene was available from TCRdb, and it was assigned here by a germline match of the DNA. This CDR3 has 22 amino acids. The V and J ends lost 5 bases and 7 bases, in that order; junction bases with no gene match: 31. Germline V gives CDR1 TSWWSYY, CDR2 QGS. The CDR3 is CALGKGRPNGVRVLGDGVKLIF. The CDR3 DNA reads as TGTGCTCTTGGGAAGGGTCGACCTAATGGTGTAAGAGTACTGGGGGATGGGGTTAAACTCATCTTT.

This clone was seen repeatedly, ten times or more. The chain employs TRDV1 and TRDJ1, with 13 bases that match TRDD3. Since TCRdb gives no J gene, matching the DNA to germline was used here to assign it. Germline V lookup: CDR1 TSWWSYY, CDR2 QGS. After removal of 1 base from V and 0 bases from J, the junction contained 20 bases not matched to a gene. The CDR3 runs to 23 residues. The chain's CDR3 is CALGEPLLRPDWGIRKYTDKLIF. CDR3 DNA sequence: TGTGCTCTTGGGGAACCCCTCCTACGGCCGGACTGGGGGATACGCAAATACACCGATAAACTCATCTTT.

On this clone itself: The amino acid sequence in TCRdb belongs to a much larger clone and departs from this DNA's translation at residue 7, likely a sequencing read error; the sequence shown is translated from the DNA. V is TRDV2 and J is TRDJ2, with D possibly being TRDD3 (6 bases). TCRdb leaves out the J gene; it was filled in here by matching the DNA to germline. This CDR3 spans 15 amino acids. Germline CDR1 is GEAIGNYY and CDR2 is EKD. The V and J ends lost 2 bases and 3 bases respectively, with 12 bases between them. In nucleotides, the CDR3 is TGTGCCTGTGACAGGGGGAATACTGTGACAGCACAACTCTTCTTT. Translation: CACDRGNTVTAQLFF.

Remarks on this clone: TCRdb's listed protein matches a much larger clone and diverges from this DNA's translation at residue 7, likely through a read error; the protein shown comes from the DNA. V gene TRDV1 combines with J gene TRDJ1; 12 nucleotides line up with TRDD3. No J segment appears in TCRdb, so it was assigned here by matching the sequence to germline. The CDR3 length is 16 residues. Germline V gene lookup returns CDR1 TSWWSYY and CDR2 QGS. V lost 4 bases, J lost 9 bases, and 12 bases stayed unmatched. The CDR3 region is CALGGGGGYWGIQLIF. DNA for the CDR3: TGTGCTCTTGGGGGGGGAGGCGGGTACTGGGGGATACAACTCATCTTT.

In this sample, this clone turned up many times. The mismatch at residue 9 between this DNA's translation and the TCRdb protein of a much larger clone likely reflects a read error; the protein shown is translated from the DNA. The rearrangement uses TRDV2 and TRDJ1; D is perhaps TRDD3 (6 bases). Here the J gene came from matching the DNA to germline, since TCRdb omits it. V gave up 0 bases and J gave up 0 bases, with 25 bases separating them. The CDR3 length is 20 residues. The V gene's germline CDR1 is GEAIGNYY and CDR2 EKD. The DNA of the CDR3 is TGTGCCTGTGACACCATACGGGTTATAGGGGATGCAATTTACACCGATAAACTCATCTTT. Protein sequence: CACDTIRVIGDAIYTDKLIF.